These 14 T cell receptor beta chains came from one sample sequenced in a study of CD8 T cells in ankylosing spondylitis. Regarding the study as a whole: Among TCR beta sequences, a motif of under ten highly homologous variants appeared characteristic of ankylosing spondylitis blood.

TCRdb itself ran the 5' RACE reads through MiXCR, one entry per CDR3 protein. Among a few hundred thousand distinct CDR3 sequences, around 18% were seen once, and the ten largest hold under 45%. The antigens of these receptors remain unknown. What was sequenced was blood, either unsorted or a sorted T cell fraction (not recorded which). The receptor source for this set is a male donor with ankylosing spondylitis.

The CDR3 nucleotides read TGCAGCGGGGAAGCGGGAGAGGGGACAGATACGCAGTATTTT. This codes for CSGEAGEGTDTQYF. The chain recombines TRBV29-1 with TRBJ2-3, with 8 bases aligning to TRBD2. With V trimmed by 7 bases and J by 3 bases, 9 bases remained unmatched. CDR1 SQVTM and CDR2 ANQGSEA come from the germline V gene. The CDR3 sequence is 14 residues long.

CDR3 residues: CARVGVHEQFF. As DNA, the CDR3 is TGTGCCAGGGTTGGGGTACATGAGCAGTTCTTC. The V and J genes are TRBV6-4 and TRBJ2-1; D unclear. The CDR3 extends over 11 amino acids. Germline V gene data show CDR1 as MRHNA and CDR2 as SNTAGT. V lost 9 bases and J lost 8, with 11 bases in between.

The chain has TRBV28 and TRBJ2-6; D may be TRBD2 (5 bases). The germline CDR1 and CDR2 sequences are MDHEN and SYDVKM. This CDR3 is 17 amino acids long. V lost 4 bases, J lost 0 bases, and 13 bases lay in between. Written as DNA, the CDR3 is TGTGCCAGCAGTTCCGGGGATTGGGGCTCTGGGGCCAACGTCCTGACTTTC. Its translation is CASSSGDWGSGANVLTF. The full variable domain, rest sourced from reference TRBV28 and TRBJ2-6, is DVKVTQSSRYLVKRTGEKVFLECVQDMDHENMFWYRQDPGLGLRLIYFSYDVKMKEKGDIPEGYSVSREKKERFSLILESASTNQTSMYLCASSSGDWGSGANVLTFGAGSRLTVL.

The sample holds a few counts of this clonotype. The chain couples TRBV7-2 to TRBJ1-2; D ambiguous. CDR1 and CDR2 from the germline V gene are SGHTA and FQGNSA. The CDR3 sequence is 15 residues long. Between the trimmed V and J ends, which lost 0 bases and 0 bases, there was a span of 8 bases. The CDR3: CASSLAPDPNYGYTF. The CDR3 DNA reads TGTGCCAGCAGCTTAGCCCCAGATCCTAACTATGGCTACACCTTC.

This clonotype was seen a few times. The chain uses TRBV11-1 and TRBJ1-5, with 7 bases aligning to TRBD1. Trimming cost V 5 bases and J 7 bases; bases outside gene matches: 14. CDR3 length: 16 amino acids. CDR1 SGHAT and CDR2 FQDESV come from the germline V gene (reference sequence). DNA of the CDR3: TGTGCCAGCAGCCCCACCCGAGACAGGGAGGAACAGCCCCAGCATTTT. Translation gives CASSPTRDREEQPQHF.

The chain joins TRBV20-1 to TRBJ1-1, with TRBD1 matching over 8 bases. With 0 bases clipped from V and 4 bases from J, the junction kept 7 bases outside the gene matches. The CDR3 is 15 residues long. Germline V gives CDR1 DFQATT, CDR2 SNEGSKA (reference sequence). The DNA for the CDR3 is TGCAGTGCTAGAGATAGGACAGGGTGGGGCACTGAAGCTTTCTTT. This translates into CSARDRTGWGTEAFF.

The chain links TRBV27 to TRBJ2-1, with TRBD2 matching over 7 bases. The germline CDR1 and CDR2 sequences are MNHEY and SMNVEV (reference sequence). Losses at the gene ends were 3 bases for V and 3 bases for J; bases not matched to a gene: 14. This CDR3 region has 18 residues. This chain's CDR3 is CASSFRPPGLAVYNEQFF. CDR3 DNA: TGTGCCAGCAGTTTTCGACCCCCGGGGCTAGCGGTCTACAATGAGCAGTTCTTC.

J is TRBJ2-1 and V is TRBV20-1; 9 bases line up with TRBD2. Looked up from germline, CDR1 is DFQATT and CDR2 is SNEGSKA (reference sequence). J lost 3 bases, V lost 3 bases, and 6 bases had no gene match. CDR3 length: 15 amino acids. CDR3 sequence: CSARFSGGLYNEQFF. CDR3 in DNA: TGCAGTGCTAGGTTTAGCGGGGGCCTCTACAATGAGCAGTTCTTC.

This clonotype appeared once. CDR3 amino acids: CASSEGRGGAETQYF. CDR3 coding DNA: TGTGCCAGCAGTGAAGGGCGAGGGGGCGCGGAGACCCAGTACTTC. The rearrangement joins TRBV2 to TRBJ2-5; 7 nucleotides line up with TRBD1. CDR1 and CDR2 from the germline V gene are SNHLY and FYNNEI. Trimming took 1 base from V and 5 from J; bases not matched to a gene: 7. The CDR3 consists of 15 residues.

The chain recombines TRBV27 with TRBJ2-2; possibly TRBD1 for D (5 bases). In germline, CDR1 is MNHEY, CDR2 SMNVEV (reference sequence). Trimming left V 3 bases short and J 6 bases short, with 14 bases between. This CDR3 comprises 15 residues. The CDR3 loop is CASSLKGLLPGELFF. CDR3 bases: TGTGCCAGCAGTTTGAAGGGGCTGCTGCCCGGGGAGCTGTTTTTT.

This clonotype was detected a few times. J is TRBJ2-3 and V is TRBV9; maybe TRBD1 (6 bases). This CDR3 contains 16 residues. Germline CDR1 and CDR2: SGDLS and YYNGEE. Trimming took off 0 bases at V and 2 bases at J, with 13 bases between the two ends. DNA of the CDR3: TGTGCCAGCAGCGTAGAAGGGGGTCTCCTCACAGATACGCAGTATTTT. Translation: CASSVEGGLLTDTQYF.

This clonotype was seen only a few times. The rearrangement uses TRBV5-5 and TRBJ2-1, with D maybe TRBD2 (6 bases). V dropped 6 bases and J dropped 7 bases, with 11 bases sitting between them. Germline V gene data show CDR1 as SGHKS and CDR2 as YYEKEE (reference sequence). This CDR3 spans 12 amino acids. CDR3 amino acids: CASNLEGNEQFF. Here the CDR3 DNA reads TGTGCCAGCAATCTGGAGGGGAATGAGCAGTTCTTC. Filled out from reference TRBV5-5 and TRBJ2-1, the complete variable domain reads DAGVTQSPTHLIKTRGQQVTLRCSPISGHKSVSWYQQVLGQGPQFIFQYYEKEERGRGNFPDRFSARQFPNYSSELNVNALLLGDSALYLCASNLEGNEQFFGPGTRLTVL.

This clonotype was observed a few times. The chain combines TRBV2 with TRBJ2-7; D is ambiguous. Germline lookup yields CDR1 SNHLY and CDR2 FYNNEI. Trimming stripped 0 bases from V and 2 bases from J, with 8 bases between. The CDR3 extends over 14 amino acids. The DNA of the CDR3 is TGTGCCAGCAGTGAAGCTAGCAGCACCTACGAGCAGTACTTC. Translated: CASSEASSTYEQYF.

This clonotype was recorded a few times. V is TRBV28 and J is TRBJ2-1; D might be TRBD1 or TRBD2, each matching 5 bases. Germline V gene sequence: CDR1 MDHEN, CDR2 SYDVKM. Trimming took 0 bases from V and 0 from J, leaving 6 bases between them. The CDR3 spans 15 residues. CDR3 region: CASSLWGDSYNEQFF. CDR3 nucleotide sequence: TGTGCCAGCAGTTTATGGGGGGACTCCTACAATGAGCAGTTCTTC.